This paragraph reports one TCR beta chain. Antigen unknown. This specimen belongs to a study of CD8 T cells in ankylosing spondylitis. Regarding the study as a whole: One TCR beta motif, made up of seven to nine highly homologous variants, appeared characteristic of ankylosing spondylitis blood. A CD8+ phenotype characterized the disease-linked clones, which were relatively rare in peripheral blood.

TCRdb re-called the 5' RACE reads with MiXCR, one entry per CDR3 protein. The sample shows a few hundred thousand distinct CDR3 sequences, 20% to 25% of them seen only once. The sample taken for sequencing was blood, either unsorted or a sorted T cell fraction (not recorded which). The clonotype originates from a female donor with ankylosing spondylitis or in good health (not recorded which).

The CDR3 DNA sequence: TGCGCCAGCAGCCAAGATAAAGGGACTAACCGGGGGGGCATTCAGTACTTC. It translates to CASSQDKGTNRGGIQYF. The chain joins TRBV4-3 to TRBJ2-4; 8 bases are shared with TRBD2. V lost 0 bases and J lost 9; bases outside the gene matches: 13. Germline CDR1 is LGHNA and CDR2 is YSLEER. The CDR3 contains 17 residues.